The 32 T cell receptor beta chains below come from one sample, sequenced in a study of cytomegalovirus exposure and HLA in healthy donors. PCR primers comprised 60 Vbeta and 13 Jbeta primers. The repertoire was sequenced with immunoSEQ multiplex PCR; TCRdb's copy has only in-frame clones and lacks some. The repertoire holds 150,000 to 200,000 clones, with almost 85% as singletons. The sequenced sample consisted of PBMCs. The receptors were gathered from a boy between 10 and 17 years old in good health and CMV-seronegative.

The V and J genes are TRBV28 and TRBJ1-4; TRBD1 matches 9 bases. Germline loops: CDR1 MDHEN, CDR2 SYDVKM. The CDR3 spans 15 residues. J was trimmed by 8 bases and V by 2 bases; bases with no gene match: 6. The CDR3 DNA is TGTGCCAGCAGTTTAACCGGGACAGGGCACGAAAAACTGTTTTTT. Encoded protein: CASSLTGTGHEKLFF.

The V call is TRBV2, the J call TRBJ2-7; the match to TRBD2 covers 8 bases. This CDR3 comprises 16 residues. Germline lookup yields CDR1 SNHLY and CDR2 FYNNEI. V gave up 1 base and J gave up 1 base; unmatched junction bases: 6. CDR3 sequence: CASSEGVAGSSYEQYF. CDR3 sequence (DNA): TGTGCCAGCAGTGAAGGGGTAGCGGGATCTTCCTACGAGCAGTACTTC.

V and J are TRBV6-6 and TRBJ1-1, with 8 nucleotides matching TRBD1. Germline CDR1 and CDR2: MNHNY and SVGAGI (reference sequence). The V and J ends lost 2 bases and 1 base, in that order; junction bases with no gene match: 3. CDR3 size: 15 residues. The CDR3 DNA reads as TGTGCCAGCAGTTACGGACAGGGAACGAACACTGAAGCTTTCTTT. Its protein product is CASSYGQGTNTEAFF.

This clone turned up a few times. The chain carries TRBV2 and TRBJ2-1; a possible D gene is TRBD1 (5 bases). V shed 0 bases and J shed 14 bases, with 8 bases lying between them. Germline V gives CDR1 SNHLY, CDR2 FYNNEI. The CDR3 has 11 residues. The DNA for the CDR3 is TGTGCCAGCAGTGAAGCCGGACACGAGTTCTTC. Its translation: CASSEAGHEFF.

This clone was found a few times. CDR3 loop: CSVAETSGRNEQYF. DNA for the CDR3: TGCAGCGTCGCCGAAACTAGCGGGAGAAACGAGCAGTACTTC. The J gene is TRBJ2-7, the V gene TRBV29-1, with TRBD2 matching 11 bases. The germline V gene has CDR1 SQVTM and CDR2 ANQGSEA. CDR3 length: 14 residues. The V segment lost 6 bases and the J segment 5 bases; nucleotides outside the gene matches: 9.

The V gene is TRBV4-2, the J gene TRBJ2-7, with a tentative D call TRBD1 (5 bases). This CDR3 contains 17 residues. Trimming cost V 3 bases and J 2 bases, with 20 bases left between them. From germline, CDR1 is LGHNA and CDR2 YNFKEQ. The DNA for the CDR3 is TGTGCCAGCAGCCATCAACTCCTTGACAGCTCAACCTACGAGCAGTACTTC. As protein: CASSHQLLDSSTYEQYF.

This chain uses TRBV7-8 with TRBJ2-1; D perhaps matches TRBD1 (6 bases). The length of the CDR3 is 13 residues. In germline, CDR1 is SGHVS, CDR2 FQNEAQ. The V and J ends lost 5 bases and 4 bases respectively, with 9 bases between them. CDR3 protein: CASSTGQYNEQFF. The CDR3 coding sequence is TGTGCCAGCAGCACTGGACAGTACAATGAGCAGTTCTTC.

The chain combines TRBV30 with TRBJ2-3; 9 bases map to TRBD2. CDR3 length: 18 amino acids. Per the germline V gene, CDR1 is GTSNPN and CDR2 is SVGIG (reference sequence). Trimming removed 0 bases from V and 1 base from J; junction bases left unmatched: 11. The CDR3, as DNA: TGTGCCTGGAGTGTATTTGCGGGGGGGCCAGACGGCACAGATACGCAGTATTTT. Translated, it gives CAWSVFAGGPDGTDTQYF.

V usage is TRBV28 and J usage is TRBJ2-7, with 7 bases that match TRBD1. The CDR3 contains 12 residues. J lost 2 bases, V lost 7 bases, and 2 bases had no gene match. Germline CDR1 MDHEN, CDR2 SYDVKM. The DNA of the CDR3 is TGTGCCAGCACCGACAGGGCCTACGAGCAGTACTTC. This gives the protein CASTDRAYEQYF. Complete variable domain (other parts from reference TRBV28 and TRBJ2-7): DVKVTQSSRYLVKRTGEKVFLECVQDMDHENMFWYRQDPGLGLRLIYFSYDVKMKEKGDIPEGYSVSREKKERFSLILESASTNQTSMYLCASTDRAYEQYFGPGTRLTVT.

This rearrangement joins TRBV15 to TRBJ2-7, with TRBD1 as a possible D gene (6 bases). The CDR3 extends over 12 amino acids. V lost 4 bases and J 6 bases, leaving 10 bases between the germline ends. Germline V gene sequence: CDR1 LNHNV, CDR2 YYDKDF (reference sequence). The CDR3 is CATSIQGSEQYF. CDR3 sequence (DNA): TGTGCCACCAGCATACAGGGTTCCGAGCAGTACTTC. Together with reference TRBV15 and TRBJ2-7, the CDR3 gives the full variable domain: DAMVIQNPRYQVTQFGKPVTLSCSQTLNHNVMYWYQQKSSQAPKLLFHYYDKDFNNEADTPDNFQSRRPNTSFCFLDIRSPGLGDTAMYLCATSIQGSEQYFGPGTRLTVT.

As to this clone: Other DNA sequences in the same sample also yield this CDR3. The chain has TRBV7-6 and TRBJ2-5, with D tentatively TRBD1 (6 bases). CDR3 length: 13 residues. Germline CDR1 is SGHVS and CDR2 is FNYEAQ. Trimming stripped 3 bases from V and 4 bases from J, with 9 bases between. CDR3 sequence (DNA): TGTGCCAGCAGCTTCCGAGGGGGAGAGACCCAGTACTTC. This translates into CASSFRGGETQYF.

The rearrangement links TRBV28 to TRBJ2-2, with TRBD1 matching 8 bases. The CDR3 is 15 residues long. V lost 1 base and J lost 6; bases outside the gene matches: 4. Per germline, CDR1 MDHEN and CDR2 SYDVKM. The CDR3 DNA reads TGTGCCAGCAGTTTATTCAGCAGGGGGCCCGGGGAGCTGTTTTTT. It translates to CASSLFSRGPGELFF. The whole variable domain, remainder taken from reference TRBV28 and TRBJ2-2, is DVKVTQSSRYLVKRTGEKVFLECVQDMDHENMFWYRQDPGLGLRLIYFSYDVKMKEKGDIPEGYSVSREKKERFSLILESASTNQTSMYLCASSLFSRGPGELFFGEGSRLTVL.

The CDR3 is CASSHGLAGGDHRELFF. In DNA form, the CDR3 reads TGTGCCAGCTCACACGGACTAGCGGGGGGCGATCACCGGGAGCTGTTTTTT. This chain joins TRBV18 and TRBJ2-2; TRBD2 aligns across 14 bases. Trimming took 4 bases from V and 9 from J; bases not matched to a gene: 10. The CDR3 length is 17 residues. Germline V gene data show CDR1 as KGHSH and CDR2 as LQKENI. The whole variable domain, remainder taken from reference TRBV18 and TRBJ2-2, is NAGVMQNPRHLVRRRGQEARLRCSPMKGHSHVYWYRQLPEEGLKFMVYLQKENIIDESGMPKERFSAEFPKEGPSILRIQQVVRGDSAAYFCASSHGLAGGDHRELFFGEGSRLTVL.

Turning to this clone: This CDR3 is also generated by other DNA sequences in the sample. The rearrangement links TRBV29-1 to TRBJ1-1; 7 nucleotides align to TRBD1. The CDR3 is 11 residues long. V gave up 5 bases and J gave up 7 bases; unmatched junction bases: 4. Germline CDR1 reads SQVTM; CDR2 reads ANQGSEA. DNA for the CDR3: TGCAGCGTTACAGGGGCAGGTGAAGCTTTCTTT. Protein sequence: CSVTGAGEAFF.

This chain connects TRBV5-6 to TRBJ1-3; the D gene is possibly TRBD1 (6 bases). The V gene's germline CDR1 is SGHDT and CDR2 YYEEEE. V lost 0 bases to trimming and J lost 5 bases, with 9 bases between them. The CDR3 consists of 14 residues. CDR3: CASSLGRGRNTIYF. The CDR3 coding sequence is TGTGCCAGCAGCTTGGGCAGGGGCCGAAACACCATATATTTT.

Concerning this clone itself: The junction differs from germline at one of its ends, possibly a read error. The chain is built from TRBV29-1 and TRBJ1-2; D is uncertain. The CDR3 contains 11 residues. CDR1 and CDR2 from the germline V gene are SQVTM and ANQGSEA. CDR3 region: CSVWVGYGYTF. CDR3 nucleotides: TGCAGCGTTTGGGTGGGCTATGGCTACACTTTC.

This clone was seen a single time. This rearrangement joins TRBV28 to TRBJ2-1, with 11 bases identical to TRBD2. The CDR3 sequence is 15 residues long. Germline lookup yields CDR1 MDHEN and CDR2 SYDVKM. Trimming took 7 bases from V and 4 from J; bases not matched to a gene: 6. The CDR3 nucleotides read TGTGCCAGCACTAGACTAGCGGGGACGTACAATGAGCAGTTCTTC. Translating gives CASTRLAGTYNEQFF.

This clone is a singleton in its sample. The chain links TRBV30 to TRBJ1-5; 11 bases fit TRBD1. Germline trimming cut 5 bases from V and 1 base from J; bases unmatched to any gene: 4. This CDR3 region has 15 residues. Germline V gene lookup returns CDR1 GTSNPN and CDR2 SVGIG (reference sequence). CDR3 coding DNA: TGTGCCTGGGGACAGGGGGCAACGAGCAATCAGCCCCAGCATTTT. It yields the protein CAWGQGATSNQPQHF.

A word on this clone: This sample also contains other DNA sequences that code for the same CDR3. This rearrangement joins TRBV7-8 to TRBJ2-7; TRBD2 aligns across 7 bases. Per germline, CDR1 SGHVS and CDR2 FQNEAQ. Losses at the gene ends were 5 bases for V and 7 bases for J; bases not matched to a gene: 11. This CDR3 is 14 amino acids long. The CDR3 region is CASSPTGLAEEQYF. Written as DNA, the CDR3 is TGTGCCAGCAGCCCGACGGGGCTAGCGGAGGAGCAGTACTTC.

This chain links TRBV2 with TRBJ2-1, with 15 bases identical to TRBD2. This CDR3 comprises 18 residues. The germline V gene has CDR1 SNHLY and CDR2 FYNNEI. V was pared by 5 bases and J by 2 bases, with 7 bases of the junction left unmatched. The CDR3 DNA sequence: TGTGCCAGCAGTTCTCCGGGACTAGCGGGGGGAACCTACAATGAGCAGTTCTTC. Protein sequence: CASSSPGLAGGTYNEQFF.

J is TRBJ2-1 and V is TRBV11-2, with TRBD2 as a possible D gene (6 bases). The CDR3 contains 15 residues. In germline, CDR1 is SGHAT, CDR2 FQNNGV. Trimming pared 5 bases from V and 8 bases from J, leaving 19 bases between. CDR3 bases: TGTGCCAGCAGCCCCCGTTTTGGGGGGTTGGATGAGCAGTTCTTC. Its protein product is CASSPRFGGLDEQFF.

This chain joins TRBV7-2 and TRBJ1-1; tentatively, D is TRBD1 (5 bases). Per germline, CDR1 SGHTA and CDR2 FQGNSA. The CDR3 is 15 residues long. Trimming cost V 1 base and J 1 base, with 10 bases left between them. In nucleotides, the CDR3 is TGTGCCAGCAGCTTAGGCCGGACACCGAACACTGAAGCTTTCTTT. Translation gives CASSLGRTPNTEAFF.

The chain has TRBV9 and TRBJ2-2; the match to TRBD1 covers 7 bases. The length of the CDR3 is 15 residues. The V segment lost 3 bases and the J segment 1 base; nucleotides outside the gene matches: 3. Looked up from germline, CDR1 is SGDLS and CDR2 is YYNGEE. In nucleotides, the CDR3 is TGTGCCAGCAGCGCTGGGACAGAGAACACCGGGGAGCTGTTTTTT. Protein product: CASSAGTENTGELFF. Combining the CDR3 with reference TRBV9 and TRBJ2-2 gives the whole variable domain DSGVTQTPKHLITATGQRVTLRCSPRSGDLSVYWYQQSLDQGLQFLIQYYNGEERAKGNILERFSAQQFPDLHSELNLSSLELGDSALYFCASSAGTENTGELFFGEGSRLTVL.

The rearrangement joins TRBV7-3 to TRBJ2-1, with a possible D match to TRBD1 (5 bases). CDR1 is SGHTA, CDR2 FQGTGA, per germline. The germline V and J ends were trimmed by 4 bases and 5 bases, with 15 bases remaining between them. This CDR3 has 15 amino acids. The CDR3 DNA reads as TGTGCCAGCAGCTATGGGGCTTGGGGCGACAATGAGCAGTTCTTC. Protein sequence: CASSYGAWGDNEQFF.

V is TRBV6-6 and J is TRBJ2-2, with TRBD2 as a possible D gene (6 bases). The CDR3 totals 15 residues. The germline V and J ends were trimmed by 6 bases and 0 bases, with 11 bases remaining between them. Germline lookup yields CDR1 MNHNY and CDR2 SVGAGI (reference sequence). The CDR3 sequence: CASRRDAANTGELFF. In DNA form, the CDR3 reads TGTGCCAGCAGGCGGGACGCAGCGAACACCGGGGAGCTGTTTTTT.

Turning to this clone: The junction does not match germline at one end; this may be a read error. The rearrangement joins TRBV7-9 to TRBJ1-1; D possibly corresponds to TRBD1 (5 bases). From germline, CDR1 is SEHNR and CDR2 FQNEAQ (reference sequence). This CDR3 has 14 residues. The CDR3 region has the DNA TGTTCCAGCAGCTTACCCCAGGGGAACACTGAAGCTTTCTTT. Protein: CSSSLPQGNTEAFF. The full variable domain, completed using reference TRBV7-9 and TRBJ1-1, is DTGVSQNPRHKITKRGQNVTFRCDPISEHNRLYWYRQTLGQGPEFLTYFQNEAQLEKSRLLSDRFSAERPKGSFSTLEIQRTEQGDSAMYLCSSSLPQGNTEAFFGQGTRLTVV.

The chain joins TRBV5-4 to TRBJ2-1; 11 nucleotides agree with TRBD2. V lost 4 bases, J lost 4 bases, and 4 bases stayed unmatched. The CDR3 loop spans 15 amino acids. Germline V CDR1 and CDR2: SGHNT, YYREEE (reference sequence). Here the CDR3 DNA reads TGTGCCAGCAGCCCGGGACTAGCGGAATACAATGAGCAGTTCTTC. Its translation: CASSPGLAEYNEQFF.

V and J are TRBV27 and TRBJ1-2; possibly TRBD1 for D (6 bases). V was clipped by 4 bases and J by 6 bases, with 18 bases between them. CDR1 MNHEY and CDR2 SMNVEV come from the germline V gene (reference sequence). The CDR3 sequence is 15 residues long. The CDR3 DNA is TGTGCCAGCAGTTCGCACCGGACAGAGCAGAATGGCTACACCTTC. Translated: CASSSHRTEQNGYTF.

With regard to this clone: At one of its ends the junction is not consistent with the germline gene, which may arise from a read error. The chain links TRBV7-9 to TRBJ2-1; a possible D gene is TRBD2 (6 bases). The length of the CDR3 is 14 residues. Germline CDR1 reads SEHNR; CDR2 reads FQNEAQ (reference sequence). The CDR3 spells CSSLTQRATSEQFF. The CDR3 nucleotides are TGTTCCAGCCTCACCCAGCGGGCCACAAGTGAGCAGTTCTTC.

V gene TRBV6-6 combines with J gene TRBJ2-1; D unclear. Germline V lookup: CDR1 MNHNY, CDR2 SVGAGI (reference sequence). The V end lost 2 bases, the J end lost 6 bases, and 5 bases lay between the germline ends. The CDR3 has 12 amino acids. For the CDR3, the DNA is TGTGCCAGCAGTTACCCCGGCAATGAGCAGTTCTTC. Encoded protein: CASSYPGNEQFF.

This clone was seen once. V usage is TRBV30 and J usage is TRBJ1-2; D gene ambiguous. This CDR3 region has 15 residues. Germline CDR1 and CDR2: GTSNPN and SVGIG (reference sequence). Trimming took 3 bases from V and 2 from J, leaving 16 bases between them. CDR3 loop: CAWSPPQAWNYGYTF. The CDR3 bases are TGTGCCTGGAGCCCACCCCAGGCTTGGAACTATGGCTACACCTTC.

V usage is TRBV19 and J usage is TRBJ2-2; 7 nucleotides align to TRBD2. The junction had 11 bases not matched to a gene; V was cut back by 3 bases and J by 10 bases. There are 15 residues in the CDR3. CDR1 is LNHDA and CDR2 is SQIVND in the germline V gene (reference sequence). The CDR3 sequence is CASSIGGEGLAELFF. The CDR3 DNA is TGTGCCAGTAGTATTGGCGGGGAGGGCCTTGCGGAGCTGTTTTTT.